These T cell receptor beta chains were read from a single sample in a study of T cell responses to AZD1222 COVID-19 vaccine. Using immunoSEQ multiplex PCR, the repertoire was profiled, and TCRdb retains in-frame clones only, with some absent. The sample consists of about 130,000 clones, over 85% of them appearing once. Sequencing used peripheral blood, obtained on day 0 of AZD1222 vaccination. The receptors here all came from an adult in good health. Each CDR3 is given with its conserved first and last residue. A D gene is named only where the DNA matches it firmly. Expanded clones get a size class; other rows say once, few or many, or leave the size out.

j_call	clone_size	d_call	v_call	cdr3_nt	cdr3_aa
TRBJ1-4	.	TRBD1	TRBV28	TGTGCCAGCAGTCAACAGGGGGCTCGTGAAAAACTGTTTTTT	CASSQQGAREKLFF
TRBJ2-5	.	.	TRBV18	TGTGCCAGCTCACCAAACCGAGAGACCCAGTACTTC	CASSPNRETQYF
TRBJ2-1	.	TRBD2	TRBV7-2	TGTGCCAGCAGCTTAGAGGCTAGCGGGAGCCATGAGCAGTTCTTC	CASSLEASGSHEQFF
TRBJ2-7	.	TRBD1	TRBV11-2	TGTGCCAGCAGTTCCCCGGACAGGGGGGGCGAGCAGTACTTC	CASSSPDRGGEQYF
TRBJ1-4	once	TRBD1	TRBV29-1	TGCAGCGCCGTGAATCCTGGACAGGGGGGGCATGAAAAACTGTTTTTT	CSAVNPGQGGHEKLFF
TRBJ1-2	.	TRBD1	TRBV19	TGTGCCAGTAGTCGGGGACAGGGTCCTTGGTATGGCTACACCTTC	CASSRGQGPWYGYTF
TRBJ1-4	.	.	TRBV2	TGTGCCAGCAGTGAATCCGGACAGCCTAATGAAAAACTGTTTTTT	CASSESGQPNEKLFF
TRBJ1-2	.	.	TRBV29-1	TGCAGCGGGGCAGCGAATAACTATGGCTACACCTTC	CSGAANNYGYTF
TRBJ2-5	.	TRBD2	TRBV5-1	TGCGCCAGCAGCTCGAATGGACTAGCGGGACAAGAGACCCAGTACTTC	CASSSNGLAGQETQYF
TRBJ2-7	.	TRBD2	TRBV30	TGTGCCTGGAGTATAGCGGGGGGGCTGGTCGACGAGCAGTACTTC	CAWSIAGGLVDEQYF
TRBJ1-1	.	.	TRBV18	TGTGCCAGCTCACCCGCAAGGGACACTGAAGCTTTCTTT	CASSPARDTEAFF
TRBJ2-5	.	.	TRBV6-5	.	CASTLGPGQETQYF
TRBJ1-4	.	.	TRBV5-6	TGTGCCAGCAGCTTGGGGGTCCTTAACGAAAAACTGTTTTTT	CASSLGVLNEKLFF
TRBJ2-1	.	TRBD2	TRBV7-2	TGTGCCAGCAGCTCGGGACTAGCGGGAGGGGGTGAGCAGTTCTTC	CASSSGLAGGGEQFF
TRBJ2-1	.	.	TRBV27	TGTGCCAGCAGTTTAGACAGAGGCAATGAGCAGTTCTTC	CASSLDRGNEQFF
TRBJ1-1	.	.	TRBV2	TGTGCCAGCAGTGCCCGCTCCGGGACTAAAGCTTTCTTT	CASSARSGTKAFF
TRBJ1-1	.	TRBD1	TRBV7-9	TGTGCCAGCAGCAAGGGACAGGGTGGTAGTGAAGCTTTCTTT	CASSKGQGGSEAFF
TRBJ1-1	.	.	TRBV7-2	TGTGCCAGCAAAAGGGGTACGACTGAAGCTTTCTTT	CASKRGTTEAFF
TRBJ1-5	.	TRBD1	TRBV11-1	TGTGCCAGCAGCTCGGGACAGGGCAGCAATCAGCCCCAGCATTTT	CASSSGQGSNQPQHF
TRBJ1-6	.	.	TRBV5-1	TGCGCCAGCAGCACAAGTACAGTTTCGAATTCACCCCTCCACTTT	CASSTSTVSNSPLHF
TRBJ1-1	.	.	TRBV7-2	TGTGCCAGCAGCCCGAGGACAGTGAGGAACACTGAAGCTTTCTTT	CASSPRTVRNTEAFF
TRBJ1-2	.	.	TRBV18	TGTGCCAGCTCACCGGGGACCGGCTATGGCTACACCTTC	CASSPGTGYGYTF
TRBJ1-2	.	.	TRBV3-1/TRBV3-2	TGTGCCAGCAGCCAAAGGGGCTATGGCTACACCTTC	CASSQRGYGYTF
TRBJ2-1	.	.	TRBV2	TGTGCCAGCAGGGGAGGGGGGTCTTACAATGAGCAGTTCTTC	CASRGGGSYNEQFF